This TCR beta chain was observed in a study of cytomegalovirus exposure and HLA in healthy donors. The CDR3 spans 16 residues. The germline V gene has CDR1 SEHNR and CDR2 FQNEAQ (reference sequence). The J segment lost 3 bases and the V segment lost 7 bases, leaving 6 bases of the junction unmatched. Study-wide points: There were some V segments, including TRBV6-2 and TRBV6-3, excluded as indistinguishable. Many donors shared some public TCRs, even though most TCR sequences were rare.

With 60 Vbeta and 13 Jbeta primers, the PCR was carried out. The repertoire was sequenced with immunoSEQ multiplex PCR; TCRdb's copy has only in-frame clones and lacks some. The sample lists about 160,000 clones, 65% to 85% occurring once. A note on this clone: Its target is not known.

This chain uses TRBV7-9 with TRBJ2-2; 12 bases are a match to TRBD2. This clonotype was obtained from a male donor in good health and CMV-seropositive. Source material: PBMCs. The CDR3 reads CASIHRLAGDTGELFF. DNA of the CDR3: TGTGCCAGCATCCACCGACTAGCGGGAGACACCGGGGAGCTGTTTTTT.